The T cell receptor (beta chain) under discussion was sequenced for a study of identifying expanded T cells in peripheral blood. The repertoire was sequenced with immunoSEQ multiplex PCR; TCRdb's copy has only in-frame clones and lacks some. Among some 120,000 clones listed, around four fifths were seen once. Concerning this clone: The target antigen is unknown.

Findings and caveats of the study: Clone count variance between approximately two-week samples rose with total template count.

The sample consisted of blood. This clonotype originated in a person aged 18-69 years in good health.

CDR3 protein: CASSLGGVYEQYF. Here the CDR3 DNA reads TGTGCCAGCAGCTTGGGGGGCGTCTACGAGCAGTACTTC. The chain joins TRBV5-6 to TRBJ2-5, with a weak D call TRBD1 (5 bases). The last part of the DNA fits TRBJ2-7 better; the J call may be wrong. Germline V gene sequence: CDR1 SGHDT, CDR2 YYEEEE. This CDR3 has 13 amino acids.